Each of the 11 T cell receptor beta chains below was sequenced from the same sample in a study of control samples from healthy donors and cancer patients. TCRdb's copy holds only in-frame clones and misses some; the assay was immunoSEQ multiplex PCR. The sample includes 90,000 to 100,000 clones, roughly four fifths seen only once; the top ten take 1.5% to 2.5%. Input material: blood. The receptors stem from a man aged 55 to 70 in good health.

The chain uses TRBV6-5 and TRBJ1-1; D gene unclear. This CDR3 has 13 amino acids. CDR1 and CDR2 (germline): MNHEY, SVGAGI. V was shortened by 6 bases and J by 0 bases, with 8 bases between the two germline ends. The CDR3 DNA sequence: TGTGCCAGCAGGACCCCTATGAACACTGAAGCTTTCTTT. As protein: CASRTPMNTEAFF.

This sequence joins TRBV5-4 and TRBJ2-7; 8 bases are shared with TRBD1. In germline, CDR1 is SGHNT, CDR2 YYREEE (reference sequence). V shed 3 bases and J 3 bases; nucleotides not matched to a gene: 17. CDR3 length: 18 amino acids. This chain's CDR3 is CASSSDRARSVALYEQYF. The CDR3 nucleotides read TGTGCCAGCAGCTCGGACAGGGCAAGAAGTGTGGCACTCTACGAGCAGTACTTC.

The gene calls are TRBV10-3 and TRBJ2-1; TRBD2 matches at 10 bases. V lost 8 bases, J lost 5 bases, and 6 bases stayed unmatched. CDR1 is ENHRY and CDR2 is SYGVKD in the germline V gene. The CDR3 loop spans 14 amino acids. The CDR3 loop reads CAIYGLAANNEQFF. CDR3 in DNA: TGTGCCATCTACGGACTAGCGGCAAACAATGAGCAGTTCTTC.

The rearrangement uses TRBV10-1 and TRBJ2-5; no firm D call. Germline V gene data show CDR1 as WNHNN and CDR2 as SYGVQD (reference sequence). CDR3 length equals 13 residues. V was trimmed by 2 bases and J by 0 bases, leaving 4 bases between them. The CDR3 nucleotides read TGCGCCAGCAGTGAGCACAACCAAGAGACCCAGTACTTC. Protein sequence: CASSEHNQETQYF.

The chain has TRBV27 and TRBJ2-1; D call uncertain. The CDR3 spans 10 residues. V lost 3 bases to trimming and J lost 7 bases, with 1 base between them. CDR1 is MNHEY, CDR2 SMNVEV, per germline (reference sequence). The DNA for the CDR3 is TGTGCCAGCAGTTTTAATGAGCAGTTCTTC. This encodes CASSFNEQFF.

V gene TRBV19 combines with J gene TRBJ2-1; maybe TRBD2 (5 bases). This CDR3 has 13 residues. Trimming took 4 bases from V and 2 from J, leaving 6 bases between them. The germline V gene encodes CDR1 LNHDA and CDR2 SQIVND (reference sequence). CDR3 DNA: TGTGCCAGTAGTACCGGGACCTACAATGAGCAGTTCTTC. It codes for CASSTGTYNEQFF. Full variable domain (outside the CDR3, taken from reference TRBV19 and TRBJ2-1): DGGITQSPKYLFRKEGQNVTLSCEQNLNHDAMYWYRQDPGQGLRLIYYSQIVNDFQKGDIAEGYSVSREKKESFPLTVTSAQKNPTAFYLCASSTGTYNEQFFGPGTRLTVL.

The chain is built from TRBV10-2 and TRBJ2-7; possibly TRBD1 for D (5 bases). The germline V and J ends were trimmed by 3 bases and 3 bases, with 12 bases remaining between them. CDR3 length: 14 amino acids. The germline V gene has CDR1 WSHSY and CDR2 SAAADI. The CDR3, as DNA: TGCGCCAGCAGTGAAGCACTACAGGACTACGAGCAGTACTTC. Translating gives CASSEALQDYEQYF.

The chain employs TRBV4-1 and TRBJ2-7, with 8 positions matching TRBD1. The V and J ends lost 1 base and 2 bases, in that order; junction bases with no gene match: 7. Germline CDR1 MGHRA, CDR2 YSYEKL. The CDR3 has 16 amino acids. The CDR3 is CASSQVAGQGPYEQYF. As DNA, the CDR3 is TGCGCCAGCAGCCAAGTTGCCGGACAGGGTCCCTACGAGCAGTACTTC.

The chain carries TRBV30 and TRBJ2-7, with TRBD1 matching 9 bases. The V gene's germline CDR1 is GTSNPN and CDR2 SVGIG (reference sequence). The CDR3 has 14 amino acids. The J segment lost 2 bases and the V segment lost 1 base, leaving 3 bases of the junction unmatched. CDR3 DNA sequence: TGTGCCTGGAGTGGTGGGACAGGGCCCTACGAGCAGTACTTC. This codes for CAWSGGTGPYEQYF.

The gene calls are TRBV7-3 and TRBJ1-4, with TRBD1 as a possible D gene (5 bases). V was pared by 4 bases and J by 3 bases, with 18 bases between. Germline V gene data show CDR1 as SGHTA and CDR2 as FQGTGA. The CDR3 is made up of 17 amino acids. CDR3: CASSSNPGTDPNEKLFF. The CDR3 DNA sequence: TGTGCCAGCAGCTCAAACCCCGGGACTGACCCTAATGAAAAACTGTTTTTT.

Only a few counts were recorded for this clone. The chain links TRBV6-5 to TRBJ2-1; 9 nucleotides agree with TRBD1. Germline assignment: CDR1 MNHEY and CDR2 SVGAGI. CDR3 length: 16 amino acids. J was trimmed by 8 bases and V by 4 bases; bases with no gene match: 12. CDR3 sequence: CASSSTGTGTRDEQFF. CDR3 DNA sequence: TGTGCCAGCAGTTCCACCGGGACAGGGACGCGGGATGAGCAGTTCTTC.